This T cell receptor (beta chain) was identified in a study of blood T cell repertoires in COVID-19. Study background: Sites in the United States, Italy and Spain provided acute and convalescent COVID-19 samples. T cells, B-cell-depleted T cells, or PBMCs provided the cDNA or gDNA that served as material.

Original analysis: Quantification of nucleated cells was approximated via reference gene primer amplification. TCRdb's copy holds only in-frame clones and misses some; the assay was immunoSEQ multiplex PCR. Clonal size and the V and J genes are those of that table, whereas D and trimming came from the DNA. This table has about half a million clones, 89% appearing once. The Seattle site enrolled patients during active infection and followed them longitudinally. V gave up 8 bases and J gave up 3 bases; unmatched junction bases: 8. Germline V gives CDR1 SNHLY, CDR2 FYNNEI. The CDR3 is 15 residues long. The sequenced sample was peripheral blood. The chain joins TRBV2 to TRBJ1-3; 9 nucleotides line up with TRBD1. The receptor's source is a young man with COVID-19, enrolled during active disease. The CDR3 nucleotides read TGTGCCAGCGGGGGACAGGGCGAAATTGGAAACACCATATATTTT. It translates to CASGGQGEIGNTIYF. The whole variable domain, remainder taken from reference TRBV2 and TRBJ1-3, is EPEVTQTPSHQVTQMGQEVILRCVPISNHLYFYWYRQILGQKVEFLVSFYNNEISEKSEIFDDQFSVERPDGSNFTLKIRSTKLEDSAMYFCASGGQGEIGNTIYFGEGSWLTVV.